These 16 T cell receptor beta chains came from one sample sequenced in a study of blood T cell repertoires in COVID-19. Data came from immunoSEQ multiplex PCR; TCRdb stores just in-frame clones and leaves some out. The table lists 60,000 to 95,000 clones, under 95% of them singletons. Specimen: peripheral blood. The receptors come from a woman aged 80 or older with active or convalescent COVID-19.

V is TRBV15 and J is TRBJ2-5, with TRBD1 matching 9 bases. The CDR3 covers 15 residues. The V gene's germline CDR1 is LNHNV and CDR2 YYDKDF (reference sequence). After removal of 3 bases from V and 5 bases from J, the junction contained 7 bases not matched to a gene. CDR3 sequence: CATSSLGTGTETQYF. The CDR3 DNA follows: TGTGCCACCAGCAGCTTGGGGACAGGGACGGAGACCCAGTACTTC.

The chain couples TRBV19 to TRBJ1-5; D not certain. The CDR3 spans 19 residues. From germline, CDR1 is LNHDA and CDR2 SQIVND (reference sequence). V lost 6 bases, J lost 0 bases, and 24 bases lay in between. Here the CDR3 reads CASSQTPGTLGYSNQPQHF. The CDR3 bases are TGTGCCAGTAGCCAAACCCCTGGTACGCTGGGCTATAGCAATCAGCCCCAGCATTTT. The whole variable domain, remainder taken from reference TRBV19 and TRBJ1-5, is DGGITQSPKYLFRKEGQNVTLSCEQNLNHDAMYWYRQDPGQGLRLIYYSQIVNDFQKGDIAEGYSVSREKKESFPLTVTSAQKNPTAFYLCASSQTPGTLGYSNQPQHFGDGTRLSIL.

This sequence joins TRBV11-2 and TRBJ2-3; TRBD1 matches at 7 bases. From germline, CDR1 is SGHAT and CDR2 FQNNGV. The junction had 9 bases not matched to a gene; V was cut back by 4 bases and J by 2 bases. This CDR3 contains 16 residues. In DNA form, the CDR3 reads TGTGCCAGCAGCTGGTACAGGGGATTAACCACAGATACGCAGTATTTT. Protein sequence: CASSWYRGLTTDTQYF. Looking up the rest from reference TRBV11-2 and TRBJ2-3 gives the full variable domain: EAGVAQSPRYKIIEKRQSVAFWCNPISGHATLYWYQQILGQGPKLLIQFQNNGVVDDSQLPKDRFSAERLKGVDSTLKIQPAKLEDSAVYLCASSWYRGLTTDTQYFGPGTRLTVL.

J is TRBJ2-5 and V is TRBV4-1; D gene unclear. This CDR3 spans 14 amino acids. Germline V lookup: CDR1 MGHRA, CDR2 YSYEKL. The V and J ends lost 0 bases and 7 bases respectively, with 12 bases between them. The CDR3 sequence is CASSQDTPRGTQYF. DNA for the CDR3: TGCGCCAGCAGCCAAGATACCCCCCGCGGGACCCAGTACTTC.

The chain couples TRBV6-5 to TRBJ2-4; 10 nucleotides agree with TRBD2. V was pared by 0 bases and J by 6 bases, with 2 bases of the junction left unmatched. Germline V gene sequence: CDR1 MNHEY, CDR2 SVGAGI. The length of the CDR3 is 15 residues. DNA of the CDR3: TGTGCCAGCAGTTACTCAAGCGGGGGGGTAAACATTCAGTACTTC. It encodes CASSYSSGGVNIQYF.

The chain has TRBV3-1 (or the pseudogene TRBV3-2) and TRBJ1-5; D unclear. Germline CDR1 is LGHDT and CDR2 is YNNKEL (reference sequence). This CDR3 contains 15 residues. The V and J ends lost 4 bases and 0 bases respectively, with 10 bases between them. The CDR3 DNA reads TGTGCCAGCAGCCGAGGACTGGGTAGCAATCAGCCCCAGCATTTT. The encoded protein is CASSRGLGSNQPQHF.

This chain joins TRBV5-1 and TRBJ2-1; 12 bases are shared with TRBD1. The CDR3 is made up of 17 amino acids. Germline V gene lookup returns CDR1 SGHRS and CDR2 YFSETQ. Trimming cost V 1 base and J 4 bases; bases outside gene matches: 6. The CDR3 DNA is TGCGCCAGCAGCTTGCGGGGGGACAGGGGGCTATACAATGAGCAGTTCTTC. Translation gives CASSLRGDRGLYNEQFF.

The genes are TRBV10-1 and TRBJ2-6, with 8 bases identical to TRBD1. In germline, CDR1 is WNHNN, CDR2 SYGVQD (reference sequence). The length of the CDR3 is 19 residues. The junction had 14 bases not matched to a gene; V was cut back by 3 bases and J by 4 bases. DNA of the CDR3: TGCGCCAGCAGTGATTTTGTAGGCGGCAGGGGGCCCGGGGCCAACGTCCTGACTTTC. Protein sequence: CASSDFVGGRGPGANVLTF.

The chain links TRBV5-1 to TRBJ1-1, with D perhaps matching TRBD1 (5 bases). The length of the CDR3 is 14 residues. Deletions cut 4 bases from V and 0 bases from J, with 10 bases between. Germline V lookup: CDR1 SGHRS, CDR2 YFSETQ. CDR3 DNA: TGCGCCAGCAGCCTTTCGACAGTGAACACTGAAGCTTTCTTT. Translated, it gives CASSLSTVNTEAFF.

The V and J genes are TRBV5-1 and TRBJ2-2; TRBD1 aligns across 9 bases. CDR1 is SGHRS, CDR2 YFSETQ, per germline. The length of the CDR3 is 16 residues. Germline trimming cut 4 bases from V and 6 bases from J; bases unmatched to any gene: 10. The CDR3 loop is CASSLGTGQGSGELFF. DNA for the CDR3: TGCGCCAGCAGCCTGGGGACAGGGCAGGGGTCCGGGGAGCTGTTTTTT.

The CDR3 region is CASSLGGLKTYEQYF. The CDR3 nucleotides read TGTGCCAGCAGTTTAGGGGGACTGAAAACCTACGAGCAGTACTTC. This chain uses TRBV28 with TRBJ2-7, with a tentative D call TRBD2 (6 bases). The CDR3 totals 15 residues. Germline CDR1 and CDR2: MDHEN and SYDVKM. V was pared by 2 bases and J by 2 bases, with 13 bases between.

The chain couples TRBV4-3 to TRBJ2-2; D might be TRBD1 (8 bases). V was cut by 3 bases and J by 5 bases, with 13 bases left in between. The CDR3 runs 15 residues. Per the germline V gene, CDR1 is LGHNA and CDR2 is YSLEER. CDR3 bases: TGCGCCAGCAGCCAGGAACAGGGGGGGACCGGGGAGCTGTTTTTT. It specifies CASSQEQGGTGELFF.

V usage is TRBV27 and J usage is TRBJ1-2; 9 bases line up with TRBD1. V lost 5 bases and J lost 4; bases outside the gene matches: 8. Germline V lookup: CDR1 MNHEY, CDR2 SMNVEV (reference sequence). The CDR3 is made up of 15 amino acids. The CDR3 DNA is TGTGCCAGCAGTAACAGGGACAGGGCCTCCTATGGCTACACCTTC. This translates into CASSNRDRASYGYTF.

This clone was seen just once. The chain uses TRBV6-6 and TRBJ2-3; 8 nucleotides align to TRBD1. Germline CDR1 is MNHNY and CDR2 is SVGAGI (reference sequence). This CDR3 comprises 16 residues. V was clipped by 2 bases and J by 4 bases; unmatched bases: 8. The CDR3 DNA sequence: TGTGCCAGCAGTTACAGGACAGGGCCCTTCCCAGATACGCAGTATTTT. Translating it yields CASSYRTGPFPDTQYF.

The gene calls are TRBV10-3 and TRBJ1-2; D unclear. The CDR3 spans 14 residues. The ends were cut back, 10 bases at V and 8 bases at J, with 23 bases in the middle. Germline CDR1 is ENHRY and CDR2 is SYGVKD. The CDR3 spells CATRPAPSSDGYTF. In nucleotides, the CDR3 is TGTGCCACGAGGCCCGCCCCATCCTCTGACGGCTACACCTTC.

The J gene is TRBJ2-1, the V gene TRBV9; 7 bases agree with TRBD2. CDR3 size: 15 residues. Per the germline V gene, CDR1 is SGDLS and CDR2 is YYNGEE. Trimming removed 4 bases from V and 2 bases from J; junction bases left unmatched: 6. The CDR3 sequence: CASSRAGTTYNEQFF. In DNA, the CDR3 is TGTGCCAGCAGCCGGGCCGGGACTACCTACAATGAGCAGTTCTTC.